Sequencing of this TCR beta chain was carried out in a study of CD8+CD57+ T cells in acquired aplastic anemia. Turning to the study itself: Across the sorted CD4+ and CD8+ cells, DNA amounts averaged roughly 3.5 ug.

Whole-study findings and limits: Found in both controls and patients were around 29 CD8+ CDR3 sequences.

In germline, CDR1 is SEHNR, CDR2 FQNEAQ (reference sequence). The CDR3 loop spans 14 amino acids. V was clipped by 6 bases and J by 0 bases; unmatched bases: 4. It was patients with CD8+CD57+ cell expansion by flow cytometry who were chosen for sequencing. The blood sampling took place in patients who had so far received no therapy. The study profiled TCR beta VDJ and CDR3 using genomic DNA as template. In TCRdb, the reads were re-called with MiXCR into one record per CDR3 protein. The sample contains some 150,000 distinct CDR3 sequences, around 48% of which appear only once. Of note for this clonotype: Its antigen is not identified.

This sequence originates from a human donor with aplastic anemia. The specimen sequenced was sorted CD4+, CD8+, or CD8+CD57+ T cells (not recorded which) from PBMCs. The rearrangement uses TRBV7-9 and TRBJ2-7; 8 bases map to TRBD2. The CDR3 coding sequence is TGTGCCAGCAGAAGGGGGACTAGCTCCTACGAGCAGTACTTC. Protein: CASRRGTSSYEQYF.